This T cell receptor (beta chain) was sequenced in a study of T cells in Graves' hyperthyroidism and ophthalmopathy. Of note for this clonotype: What it binds is unknown.

Notes on the study in general: Separation of ophthalmopathy from stable hyperthyroidism was achieved by a 13 V-J model. Blood also showed most of the thyroid clonotypes that were expanded above 0.001. In validation, the model predicted ophthalmopathy. These predictions came a median roughly 6 months before onset.

Amplification targeted TCR beta CDR3 regions from RNA transcripts. During a first-round RT-PCR of the TCR CDR3, the HTBI primer set was used. One entry per CDR3 protein, called by TCRdb with MiXCR from the multiplex PCR reads. This table holds roughly 380,000 distinct CDR3 sequences, roughly 19% found once. Stability of Graves' hyperthyroidism was defined as absent ophthalmopathy progression within 18 months. The sample consisted of blood. The clonotype comes from a woman younger than 35 with Graves' hyperthyroidism.

CDR3 loop: CASSIGDSYTEAFF. The CDR3 nucleotides are TGTGCCAGTAGTATAGGGGACTCCTACACTGAAGCTTTCTTT. The chain combines TRBV19 with TRBJ1-1; D might be TRBD1 (5 bases). CDR1 and CDR2 from the germline V gene are LNHDA and SQIVND (reference sequence). CDR3 length: 14 residues. Deletions cut 1 base from V and 3 bases from J, with 9 bases between.